Each of the 20 T cell receptor beta chains below was sequenced from the same sample in a study of T cell clonality in common variable immunodeficiency. Whole-study findings and limits: Common variable immunodeficiency TCR beta sequences reportedly had fewer deletions and N-nucleotide insertions.

Sequencing was performed with immunoSEQ multiplex PCR; in TCRdb, only in-frame clones are kept and a portion is missing. The sample shows fewer than 30,000 clones, none of them appearing just once. For these receptors, no antigen is known. Sequences were obtained from peripheral blood mononuclear cells. The receptor set was obtained from a human donor with common variable immunodeficiency.

This clone has at least ten counts. Compared with germline, one end of the junction differs, possibly owing to a read error. The read terminates 3 residues before the CDR3 end, so the remaining end is supplied by the germline J gene. The chain links TRBV11-2 to TRBJ2-5; 7 bases are shared with TRBD1. The germline V gene encodes CDR1 SGHAT and CDR2 FQNNGV. CDR3 length: 15 amino acids. CDR3 loop: CASSVDRVGQETQYF. The sequenced part of the CDR3 DNA is TGTGCCAGCAGCGTAGACAGGGTCGGGCAAGAGACC.

This clone was observed at least ten times. The read finishes 3 residues shy of the CDR3 end, and the germline J gene is used to complete it. The chain couples TRBV7-9 to TRBJ1-1; tentatively, D is TRBD1 (5 bases). Trimming shortened V by 3 bases and J by 5 bases, and 10 bases separated the two germline ends. The germline gives CDR1 SEHNR, CDR2 FQNEAQ (reference sequence). The CDR3 contains 13 residues. The CDR3: CASSLMGGTEAFF. The covered CDR3 bases are TGTGCCAGCAGCTTGATGGGGGGAACTGAA.

This clone has ten or more counts. From the germline J gene comes the end of the CDR3, since the read stops 3 residues before it. This rearrangement joins TRBV19 to TRBJ2-7, with D possibly being TRBD2 (6 bases). Trimming left V 5 bases short and J 2 bases short, with 13 bases between. CDR3 length: 14 residues. The germline gives CDR1 LNHDA, CDR2 SQIVND (reference sequence). CDR3 sequence: CASSSGTPPYEQYF. CDR3 DNA (partial): TGTGCCAGTAGTTCCGGGACTCCTCCCTACGAG.

This clone was observed many times. The CDR3 is cut off 3 residues early in the read; its end comes from the germline J gene. The gene calls are TRBV7-7 and TRBJ1-1; a weak D match, TRBD1 (6 bases). Germline values: CDR1 SSHAT, CDR2 FNYEAQ (reference sequence). CDR3 length: 15 residues. The sequenced part of the CDR3 DNA is TGTGCCAGCAGCTTATTGGGCGGGGGCTTCGCCGGA. This encodes CASSLLGGGFAG. The complete CDR3 sequence is CASSLLGGGFAGAFF.

As to this clone: Read sequence stops 3 residues before the CDR3 end, and the germline J gene provides the missing end. The chain joins TRBV2 to TRBJ2-3; TRBD1 is a possible D gene (5 bases). CDR1 and CDR2 (germline): SNHLY, FYNNEI. The CDR3 spans 14 residues. Trimming took off 4 bases at V and 2 bases at J, with 10 bases between the two ends. The part of the CDR3 DNA that was read is TGTGCCAGCAGTGGGCAGGGTTTCACAGATACG. Translated: CASSGQGFTDT. The complete CDR3 protein is CASSGQGFTDTQYF.

About this clone: The read falls 3 residues short of the CDR3 end, and the missing part is taken from the germline J gene. V usage is TRBV20-1 and J usage is TRBJ2-5; 11 nucleotides align to TRBD2. The CDR3 extends over 15 amino acids. The ends lost 0 bases at V and 4 bases at J; junction bases unmatched: 4. Germline V gene data show CDR1 as DFQATT and CDR2 as SNEGSKA (reference sequence). CDR3 sequence reads: CSARDPLAGAETQYF. Incomplete CDR3 DNA: TGCAGTGCTAGAGATCCACTAGCGGGAGCAGAGACC.

This clone was detected a few times. The read halts 3 residues ahead of the CDR3 end, with the missing end drawn from the germline J gene. The J gene is TRBJ2-7, the V gene TRBV2; TRBD1 might be the D (5 bases). Trimming removed 5 bases from V and 3 bases from J, with 14 bases in between. Per the germline V gene, CDR1 is SNHLY and CDR2 is FYNNEI. This CDR3 spans 14 amino acids. CDR3 loop: CASSIRELGYEQYF. CDR3 DNA (partial): TGTGCCAGCAGTATCAGGGAATTGGGCTACGAG.

In regard to this clone: From the germline J gene comes the end of the CDR3, since the read stops 3 residues before it. The chain employs TRBV30 and TRBJ1-1, with a tentative D call TRBD1 (6 bases). Trimming left V 4 bases short and J 1 base short, with 13 bases between. The CDR3 is 14 amino acids. CDR1 GTSNPN and CDR2 SVGIG come from the germline V gene (reference sequence). The CDR3 region is CAWILDSRNTEAFF. Partial CDR3 DNA: TGTGCCTGGATTTTGGACAGTCGGAACACTGAA.

About this clone: The sequence runs out 3 residues before the end of the CDR3; the remainder is reconstructed from the germline J gene. This chain links TRBV5-1 with TRBJ2-3, with unresolved D. Germline V gene sequence: CDR1 SGHRS, CDR2 YFSETQ. V was cut by 4 bases and J by 0 bases, with 9 bases left in between. This CDR3 spans 14 amino acids. The CDR3 spells CASSNDTSTDTQYF. The covered CDR3 bases are TGCGCCAGCAGCAACGACACCAGCACAGATACG.

At least ten counts were recorded for this clone. With the read ending 3 residues before the CDR3 end, the germline J gene is used to fill in that end. The V call is TRBV19, the J call TRBJ2-7, with TRBD1 as a possible D gene (6 bases). Germline CDR1 LNHDA, CDR2 SQIVND (reference sequence). CDR3 size: 14 residues. With 6 bases removed from V and 1 base from J, the gap between germline ends came to 13 bases. The sequenced CDR3 bases are TGTGCCAGTAGACAGGGTGTAAGTTCCTACGAG. Residues: CASRQGVSSYE. The full CDR3 protein is CASRQGVSSYEQYF.

Many counts were recorded for this clone. The read gets to within 3 residues of the CDR3 end, and the germline J gene fills in the rest. This chain links TRBV19 with TRBJ2-1; D is perhaps TRBD1 (7 bases). This CDR3 region has 15 residues. The V and J ends lost 0 bases and 5 bases respectively, with 11 bases between them. Germline V gene data show CDR1 as LNHDA and CDR2 as SQIVND (reference sequence). CDR3 in amino acids: CASSIEEGQHNEQFF. The sequenced part of the CDR3 DNA is TGTGCCAGTAGTATAGAGGAGGGACAGCACAATGAG.

This clone was counted at least ten times. The read halts 3 residues ahead of the CDR3 end, with the missing end drawn from the germline J gene. This chain connects TRBV28 to TRBJ1-3; D may be TRBD1 (5 bases). This CDR3 is built from 16 residues. Germline V gene lookup returns CDR1 MDHEN and CDR2 SYDVKM. Trimming pared 1 base from V and 0 bases from J, leaving 10 bases between. CDR3 DNA (partial): TGTGCCAGCAGTTTATCCCAGGGCCACTCTGGAAACACC. It yields the protein CASSLSQGHSGNT. The full CDR3 protein reads CASSLSQGHSGNTIYF.

This clone was picked up many times. The read gets to within 3 residues of the CDR3 end, and the germline J gene fills in the rest. The chain couples TRBV28 to TRBJ2-1, with D possibly TRBD2 on 6 matching bases. Germline CDR1 and CDR2: MDHEN and SYDVKM. Trimming took off 6 bases at V and 0 bases at J, with 6 bases between the two ends. This CDR3 has 13 residues. CDR3 DNA (partial): TGTGCCAGCAGGGACTACTCCTACAATGAG. It is translated as CASRDYSYNE. The whole CDR3 sequence is CASRDYSYNEQFF. Supplemented by reference TRBV28 and TRBJ2-1, the full variable domain reads DVKVTQSSRYLVKRTGEKVFLECVQDMDHENMFWYRQDPGLGLRLIYFSYDVKMKEKGDIPEGYSVSREKKERFSLILESASTNQTSMYLCASRDYSYNEQFFGPGTRLTVL.

At least ten counts were recorded for this clone. Read data end 3 residues before the CDR3 end; the end is taken from the germline J gene. This rearrangement joins TRBV14 to TRBJ2-3; 9 positions match TRBD2. Looked up from germline, CDR1 is SGHDN and CDR2 is FVKESK. V gave up 5 bases and J gave up 3 bases; unmatched junction bases: 12. CDR3 size: 17 residues. The CDR3 sequence: CASSFPGSGRFTDTQYF. The covered CDR3 bases are TGTGCCAGCAGCTTCCCGGGGAGCGGGAGGTTTACAGATACG.

This clone was found many times. Read sequence stops 3 residues before the CDR3 end, and the germline J gene provides the missing end. The V and J genes are TRBV2 and TRBJ2-1; D might be TRBD1 (6 bases). Looked up from germline, CDR1 is SNHLY and CDR2 is FYNNEI. The CDR3 contains 13 residues. V dropped 9 bases and J dropped 5 bases, with 14 bases sitting between them. The CDR3 spells CASKQGEDNEQFF. Incomplete CDR3 DNA: TGTGCCAGTAAACAGGGAGAAGACAATGAG. The variable domain in full, completed from reference TRBV2 and TRBJ2-1, reads EPEVTQTPSHQVTQMGQEVILRCVPISNHLYFYWYRQILGQKVEFLVSFYNNEISEKSEIFDDQFSVERPDGSNFTLKIRSTKLEDSAMYFCASKQGEDNEQFFGPGTRLTVL.

This clone showed up many times. The CDR3 is cut off 3 residues early in the read; its end comes from the germline J gene. The chain joins TRBV7-1 to TRBJ2-3; 11 bases map to TRBD2. TRBV7-1 is labeled an ORF, and its function is uncertain. Trimming cost V 3 bases and J 0 bases; bases outside gene matches: 17. The CDR3 has 21 amino acids. CDR3 DNA, as far as it was read: TGTGCCAGCAGCTCCTCGGTACTAGCGGGAGTGGAACCTAGAAGCACAGATACG. As protein: CASSSSVLAGVEPRSTDT. The full CDR3 is CASSSSVLAGVEPRSTDTQYF.

Only a few counts were recorded for this clone. With the read ending 3 residues before the CDR3 end, the germline J gene is used to fill in that end. The J gene is TRBJ1-1, the V gene TRBV18; D call uncertain. The CDR3 loop spans 14 amino acids. Germline-derived CDR1 and CDR2 are KGHSH and LQKENI. The germline V and J ends were trimmed by 3 bases and 1 base, with 9 bases remaining between them. This CDR3 is CASSPGLQNTEAFF. CDR3 DNA, as far as it was read: TGTGCCAGCTCACCCGGTCTGCAGAACACTGAA. Based on the CDR3 plus reference TRBV18 and TRBJ1-1, the full variable domain is NAGVMQNPRHLVRRRGQEARLRCSPMKGHSHVYWYRQLPEEGLKFMVYLQKENIIDESGMPKERFSAEFPKEGPSILRIQQVVRGDSAAYFCASSPGLQNTEAFFGQGTRLTVV.

With respect to this clone: The read finishes 3 residues shy of the CDR3 end, and the germline J gene is used to complete it. V gene TRBV7-2 combines with J gene TRBJ2-1; 8 bases fit TRBD2. Losses at the gene ends were 5 bases for V and 1 base for J; bases not matched to a gene: 1. The germline V gene encodes CDR1 SGHTA and CDR2 FQGNSA. CDR3 length equals 14 residues. CDR3 bases read: TGTGCCAGCAGCCGCGGGGGGTCCTACAATGAG. Its translation: CASSRGGSYNE. The whole CDR3 reads CASSRGGSYNEQFF.

This clone was counted between two and nine times. The observed sequence ends 3 residues before the CDR3 terminus, with the missing tail filled in from the germline J gene. The chain recombines TRBV19 with TRBJ2-2; 7 bases are a match to TRBD1. Germline CDR1 LNHDA, CDR2 SQIVND (reference sequence). The CDR3 runs 16 residues. V dropped 3 bases and J dropped 2; count of bases not matched to a gene: 6. CDR3 DNA, as far as it was read: TGTGCCAGTAGTATTAAGGGACAGCTAAACACCGGGGAG. Protein: CASSIKGQLNTGE. The whole CDR3 protein reads CASSIKGQLNTGELFF.

This clone appeared many times. The read stops 3 residues short of the end of the CDR3; the missing end is completed from the germline J gene. V and J are TRBV19 and TRBJ2-1; possibly TRBD2 for D (5 bases). The germline V and J ends were trimmed by 3 bases and 3 bases, with 12 bases remaining between them. Germline loops: CDR1 LNHDA, CDR2 SQIVND (reference sequence). The CDR3 totals 15 residues. Incomplete CDR3 DNA: TGTGCCAGTAGTATTGAGGCGGGCCGCTACAATGAG. This translates into CASSIEAGRYNE. In full, the CDR3 reads CASSIEAGRYNEQFF.